This T cell receptor (beta chain) was observed in a study of blood T cell repertoires in COVID-19 (dated by TCRdb to about 2020). Concerning the study at large: The collaborator samples originated in the United States, Italy and Spain and spanned the acute and convalescent phases of COVID-19. Samples were obtained from the ongoing ImmuneRACE study (first 160 participants) and from some 1,200 subjects provided by 6 global collaborators. The material from the prospective study consisted of cDNA or gDNA derived from T cells, B-cell-depleted T cells, or PBMCs. Sample metadata almost always included a de-identified subject ID, COVID-19 status, age in years and sex. Deeply sampled blood TCRbeta repertoires from subjects exposed to, actively infected with, or recovered from COVID-19 were included in the dataset. Where available, HLA class I and class II types were taken from metadata supplied by the sample provider and were not determined by assay-based typing. The repertoires were released in a freely available public database meant as a resource for research on the immune response to SARS-CoV-2. The research as a whole found: The amount of clinical and demographic metadata varied by source and participant and was provided uncurated.

Regarding this clone: The antigen this receptor binds is unknown. Base-call qualities are not available, and no considerably larger clone is one nucleotide away.

The germline V gene (reference sequence) yields MNHEY for CDR1 and SMNVEV for CDR2. The germline ends are 11 bases apart after V is trimmed by 0 bases and J by 2 bases. Including cysteine and phenylalanine, the CDR3 has 16 amino acids. The read is trimmed to its CDR3 DNA, 48 bases read in frame from base 1. The immunoSEQ Assay, a bias-controlled multiplex PCR, was used to amplify TCRbeta CDR3 regions from genomic DNA. In the authors' own workflow: Nucleated cell counts per sample were estimated from amplification of reference gene primers within the assay. To quantify the absolute abundance of each unique TCRbeta CDR3 rearrangement, sequence reads were collapsed and filtered. For each sample, productive Simpson clonality was calculated as the square root of Simpson's diversity index across productive rearrangements. Not all clones reach the TCRdb copy of this immuneACCESS table, which keeps in-frame sequences only. Checked studies attribute under half of the gap to unresolved V genes and leave the rest unexplained. V and J calls and clone size are those listed in that table; D and trimming were worked out from the DNA. The sample has 250,000 to 350,000 clones on record, over 75% of them singletons. Around 1% of the sample rests with the top ten.

In Seattle, one collaborating source enrolled patients while the infection was active and tracked those patients longitudinally over the course of disease. Whole blood was collected in K2EDTA tubes by collaborating institutions according to the institutions' own protocols. For TCRbeta analysis, collaborator samples were shipped as frozen whole blood, as isolated PBMCs, or as DNA extracted from either sample type. Source material: peripheral blood. This clonotype was obtained from a human donor with COVID-19, enrolled during active disease. The donor label of this sample is uncertain. The chain was built from TRBV27 and TRBJ1-3; the D gene is not confidently resolved. The nucleotide sequence reads as follows: TGTGCCAGCAGTTTATCGGAGCCTTGGGCTGGAAACACCATATATTTT. This gives the protein CASSLSEPWAGNTIYF.